The 17 T cell receptor beta chains below all came from one sample that was sequenced in a study of blood T cell repertoires in COVID-19. Assay: immunoSEQ multiplex PCR; the TCRdb copy retains only in-frame clones and omits some. The sample yields approximately 170,000 clones, under 85% seen once. The sequenced sample consisted of peripheral blood. All receptors come from a man older than 75 with COVID-19, enrolled during active disease.

This CDR3 reads CASSQEGVAGVDYGYTF. The CDR3 DNA reads as TGCGCCAGCAGCCAAGAGGGGGTCGCAGGGGTTGACTATGGCTACACCTTC. The V call is TRBV4-3, the J call TRBJ1-2, with D tentatively TRBD1 (6 bases). The CDR3 spans 17 residues. Trimming took off 0 bases at V and 3 bases at J, with 17 bases between the two ends. The germline CDR1 and CDR2 sequences are LGHNA and YSLEER.

The chain is built from TRBV7-9 and TRBJ1-2; no firm D call. Trimming took off 5 bases at V and 8 bases at J, with 15 bases between the two ends. Germline lookup yields CDR1 SEHNR and CDR2 FQNEAQ (reference sequence). The CDR3 totals 13 residues. The CDR3 bases are TGTGCCAGCAGCGAAGAGATGATGGTAGGCTACACCTTC. Amino acid sequence: CASSEEMMVGYTF. Full variable domain (rest looked up from reference TRBV7-9 and TRBJ1-2): DTGVSQNPRHKITKRGQNVTFRCDPISEHNRLYWYRQTLGQGPEFLTYFQNEAQLEKSRLLSDRFSAERPKGSFSTLEIQRTEQGDSAMYLCASSEEMMVGYTFGSGTRLTVV.

V is TRBV5-5 and J is TRBJ1-1; D remains unclear. The CDR3 is made up of 14 amino acids. CDR1 is SGHKS and CDR2 is YYEKEE in the germline V gene (reference sequence). Trimming left V 3 bases short and J 0 bases short, with 9 bases between. For the CDR3, the DNA is TGTGCCAGCAGCTCATGGCTTATGAACACTGAAGCTTTCTTT. Amino acids: CASSSWLMNTEAFF.

The chain employs TRBV6-2 or TRBV6-3 and TRBJ2-1; 9 nucleotides agree with TRBD1. Germline V lookup: CDR1 MNHEY, CDR2 SVGEGT. This CDR3 contains 16 residues. V shed 5 bases, J shed 4 bases, and the junction held 9 bases outside the gene matches. The CDR3 region has the DNA TGTGCCAGCAGTCCCCATCGGACAGGGGAGTACAATGAGCAGTTCTTC. This gives the protein CASSPHRTGEYNEQFF.

The chain carries TRBV10-3 and TRBJ1-4; 7 nucleotides agree with TRBD1. The CDR3 has 13 amino acids. The germline gives CDR1 ENHRY, CDR2 SYGVKD. V dropped 10 bases and J dropped 6; count of bases not matched to a gene: 8. CDR3 loop: CATAGTADEKLFF. CDR3 DNA: TGTGCCACGGCCGGGACAGCCGATGAAAAACTGTTTTTT.

V usage is TRBV7-6 and J usage is TRBJ2-1; possible D gene TRBD2, 6 bases. With 5 bases removed from V and 9 bases from J, the gap between germline ends came to 14 bases. The CDR3 is 13 residues long. From germline, CDR1 is SGHVS and CDR2 FNYEAQ. The CDR3 sequence: CASSITSSSEQFF. Here the CDR3 DNA reads TGTGCCAGCAGCATAACTAGCTCCAGTGAGCAGTTCTTC.

The sample holds a few counts of this clone. The CDR3 sequence is CASSSQGGGGELFF. The CDR3 nucleotides are TGTGCCAGCAGCTCCCAGGGAGGTGGCGGGGAGCTGTTTTTT. The rearrangement links TRBV7-3 to TRBJ2-2; D possibly corresponds to TRBD2 (6 bases). CDR3 size: 14 residues. Per germline, CDR1 SGHTA and CDR2 FQGTGA. Trimming pared 4 bases from V and 7 bases from J, leaving 13 bases between.

V gene TRBV27 combines with J gene TRBJ1-1; 8 bases match TRBD1. The CDR3 consists of 17 residues. After removal of 3 bases from V and 1 base from J, the junction contained 10 bases not matched to a gene. Germline-derived CDR1 and CDR2 are MNHEY and SMNVEV (reference sequence). Here the CDR3 reads CASSFTRTGRGNTEAFF. The CDR3 region has the DNA TGTGCCAGCAGTTTCACAAGGACAGGGCGGGGGAACACTGAAGCTTTCTTT.

The rearrangement links TRBV6-5 to TRBJ1-2; tentatively, D is TRBD1 (5 bases). In germline, CDR1 is MNHEY, CDR2 SVGAGI. V lost 7 bases to trimming and J lost 2 bases, with 17 bases between them. This CDR3 has 15 amino acids. The CDR3, as DNA: TGTGCCAGCAAACAAGACAGTTTACCGAACTATGGCTACACCTTC. Its translation is CASKQDSLPNYGYTF.

This clone was counted a few times. The chain uses TRBV7-8 and TRBJ1-2; D remains ambiguous. There are 13 residues in the CDR3. V lost 4 bases and J lost 6, with 12 bases in between. Germline CDR1 reads SGHVS; CDR2 reads FQNEAQ. The CDR3 bases are TGTGCCAGCAGCTCCTTGGGAGGGAATGGCTACACCTTC. It encodes CASSSLGGNGYTF. Full variable domain (outside the CDR3, taken from reference TRBV7-8 and TRBJ1-2): GAGVSQSPRYKVAKRGQDVALRCDPISGHVSLFWYQQALGQGPEFLTYFQNEAQLDKSGLPSDRFFAERPEGSVSTLKIQRTQQEDSAVYLCASSSLGGNGYTFGSGTRLTVV.

This rearrangement joins TRBV11-2 to TRBJ2-3, with 9 bases identical to TRBD2. The CDR3 sequence is 16 residues long. V shed 1 base and J 3 bases; nucleotides not matched to a gene: 5. Germline V gives CDR1 SGHAT, CDR2 FQNNGV. In DNA form, the CDR3 reads TGTGCCAGCAGCTTAGTCGCGGGACTAGCAACAGATACGCAGTATTTT. Translating gives CASSLVAGLATDTQYF.

The V gene is TRBV5-8, the J gene TRBJ1-5; 9 bases align to TRBD1. Unmatched junction bases numbered 4, after V lost 1 base and J lost 5 bases. Germline-derived CDR1 and CDR2 are SGHTS and YDEGEE. The CDR3 consists of 15 residues. In DNA form, the CDR3 reads TGTGCCAGCAGCTTGACGGGACAGGGTGATCAGCCCCAGCATTTT. The encoded protein is CASSLTGQGDQPQHF.

The chain is built from TRBV7-2 and TRBJ1-2, with TRBD1 matching 7 bases. V was clipped by 5 bases and J by 3 bases; unmatched bases: 18. The CDR3 runs to 18 residues. Germline loops: CDR1 SGHTA, CDR2 FQGNSA. The CDR3 bases are TGTGCCAGCAGCGGGCCGGGACAGCAAAATCTTAAATACTATGGCTACACCTTC. Its translation is CASSGPGQQNLKYYGYTF.

The chain recombines TRBV9 with TRBJ1-3; 9 positions agree with TRBD1. The CDR3 consists of 18 residues. J was trimmed by 0 bases and V by 0 bases; bases with no gene match: 7. From germline, CDR1 is SGDLS and CDR2 YYNGEE. The CDR3 DNA reads TGTGCCAGCAGCGTAGCCCTAGGACAGGGGATCTCTGGAAACACCATATATTTT. It encodes CASSVALGQGISGNTIYF.

This clone has only a few counts. The V call is TRBV18, the J call TRBJ1-6, with 7 nucleotides matching TRBD1. This CDR3 region has 15 residues. Germline values: CDR1 KGHSH, CDR2 LQKENI. V lost 0 bases to trimming and J lost 4 bases; unmatched junction nucleotides: 0. CDR3 sequence reads: CASSPPTGYNSPLHF. CDR3 sequence (DNA): TGTGCCAGCTCACCACCGACAGGGTATAATTCACCCCTCCACTTT.

The chain recombines TRBV3-1 (or the pseudogene TRBV3-2) with TRBJ1-5; D unclear. V lost 4 bases and J 5 bases, leaving 9 bases between the germline ends. The CDR3 loop spans 13 amino acids. Per the germline V gene, CDR1 is LGHDT and CDR2 is YNNKEL (reference sequence). The CDR3 here is CASSLQEDQPQHF. The CDR3 DNA follows: TGTGCCAGCAGCCTGCAGGAGGATCAGCCCCAGCATTTT.

The CDR3 here is CASSVARTDYEQYF. The CDR3 bases are TGTGCCAGCAGCGTAGCGCGGACAGACTACGAGCAGTACTTC. The genes are TRBV9 and TRBJ2-7; the D gene is possibly TRBD1 (6 bases). There are 14 residues in the CDR3. V shed 0 bases and J shed 3 bases, with 10 bases lying between them. Germline CDR1 and CDR2: SGDLS and YYNGEE.